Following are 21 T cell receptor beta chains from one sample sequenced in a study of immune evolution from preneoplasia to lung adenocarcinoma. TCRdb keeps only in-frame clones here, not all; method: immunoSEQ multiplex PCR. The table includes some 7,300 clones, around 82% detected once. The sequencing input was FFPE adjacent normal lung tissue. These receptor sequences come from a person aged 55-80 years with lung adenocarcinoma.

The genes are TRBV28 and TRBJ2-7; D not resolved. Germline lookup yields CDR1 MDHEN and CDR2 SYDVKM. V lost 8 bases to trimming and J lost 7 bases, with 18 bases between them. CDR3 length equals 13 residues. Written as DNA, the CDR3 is TGTGCCAGCGGGGATATGTCTGTGGGGGAGCAGTACTTC. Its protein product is CASGDMSVGEQYF.

The CDR3 bases are TGTGCCAGCAGTTACCAGGTAGCGTCCGAGCAGTACTTC. This gives the protein CASSYQVASEQYF. V gene TRBV6-5 combines with J gene TRBJ2-7; weak D call: TRBD2 (5 bases). Germline-derived CDR1 and CDR2 are MNHEY and SVGAGI. V was cut by 2 bases and J by 6 bases, with 11 bases left in between. The CDR3 contains 13 residues.

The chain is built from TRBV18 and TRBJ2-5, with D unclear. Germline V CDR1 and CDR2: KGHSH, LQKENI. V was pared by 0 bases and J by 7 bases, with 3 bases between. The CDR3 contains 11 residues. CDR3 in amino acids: CASSPPGTQYF. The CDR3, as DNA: TGTGCCAGCTCACCACCGGGGACCCAGTACTTC.

In DNA, the CDR3 is TGTGCGAGGGGGGGAGGGGAGGCCAATGAGCAGTTCTTC. It is translated as CARGGGEANEQFF. The chain is built from TRBV2 and TRBJ2-1; the D gene is possibly TRBD2 (7 bases). CDR1 SNHLY and CDR2 FYNNEI come from the germline V gene. The CDR3 length is 13 residues.

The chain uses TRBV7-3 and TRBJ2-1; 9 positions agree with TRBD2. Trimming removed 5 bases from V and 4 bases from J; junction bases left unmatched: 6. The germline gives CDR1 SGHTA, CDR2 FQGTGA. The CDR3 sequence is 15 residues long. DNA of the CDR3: TGTGCCAGCAGCGCCATAGCGGGAGCTTACAATGAGCAGTTCTTC. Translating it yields CASSAIAGAYNEQFF.

This CDR3 is CASSRTGSEPQHF. The CDR3 bases are TGTGCCAGCTCCCGGACAGGCTCAGAGCCCCAGCATTTT. The rearrangement uses TRBV18 and TRBJ1-5; the match to TRBD1 covers 7 bases. Germline V gene sequence: CDR1 KGHSH, CDR2 LQKENI. The CDR3 has 13 amino acids. The V and J ends lost 6 bases and 8 bases, in that order; junction bases with no gene match: 7.

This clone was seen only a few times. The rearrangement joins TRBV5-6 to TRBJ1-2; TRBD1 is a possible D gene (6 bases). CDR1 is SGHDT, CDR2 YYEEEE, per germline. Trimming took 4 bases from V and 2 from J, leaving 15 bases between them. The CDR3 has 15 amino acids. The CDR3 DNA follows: TGTGCCAGCAGCCTAAAAGACAGGTCCAACTATGGCTACACCTTC. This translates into CASSLKDRSNYGYTF.

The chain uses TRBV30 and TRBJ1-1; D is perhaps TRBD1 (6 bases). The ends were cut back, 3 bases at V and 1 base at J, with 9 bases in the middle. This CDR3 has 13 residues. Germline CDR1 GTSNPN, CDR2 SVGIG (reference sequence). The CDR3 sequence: CAWSAGQNTEAFF. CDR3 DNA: TGTGCCTGGAGCGCGGGACAGAACACTGAAGCTTTCTTT. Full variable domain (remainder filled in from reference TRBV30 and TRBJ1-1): SQTIHQWPATLVQPVGSPLSLECTVEGTSNPNLYWYRQAAGRGLQLLFYSVGIGQISSEVPQNLSASRPQDRQFILSSKKLLLSDSGFYLCAWSAGQNTEAFFGQGTRLTVV.

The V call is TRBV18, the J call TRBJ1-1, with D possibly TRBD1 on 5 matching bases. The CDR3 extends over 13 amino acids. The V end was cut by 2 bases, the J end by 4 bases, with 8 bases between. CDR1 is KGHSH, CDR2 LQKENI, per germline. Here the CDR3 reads CASSPGGLTEAFF. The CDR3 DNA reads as TGTGCCAGCTCACCAGGGGGTCTCACTGAAGCTTTCTTT.

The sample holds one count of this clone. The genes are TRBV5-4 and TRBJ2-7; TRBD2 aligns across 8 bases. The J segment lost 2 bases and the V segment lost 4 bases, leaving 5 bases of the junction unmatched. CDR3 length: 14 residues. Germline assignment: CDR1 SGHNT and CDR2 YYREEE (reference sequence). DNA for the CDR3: TGTGCCAGCAGCCCGGGACTAGGGGCCTACGAGCAGTACTTC. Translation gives CASSPGLGAYEQYF.

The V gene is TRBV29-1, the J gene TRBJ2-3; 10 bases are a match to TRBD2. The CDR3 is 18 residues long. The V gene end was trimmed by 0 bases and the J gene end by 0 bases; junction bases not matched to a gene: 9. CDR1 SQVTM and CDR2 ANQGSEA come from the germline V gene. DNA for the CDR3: TGCAGCGTTGAAGACCCCCTAGCGGGAGCGGGTAGCACAGATACGCAGTATTTT. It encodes CSVEDPLAGAGSTDTQYF.

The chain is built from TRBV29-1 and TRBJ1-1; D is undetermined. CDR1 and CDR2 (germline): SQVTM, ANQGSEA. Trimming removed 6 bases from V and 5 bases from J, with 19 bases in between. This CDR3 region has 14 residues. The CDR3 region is CSVMRVGEGTEAFF. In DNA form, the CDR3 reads TGCAGCGTGATGCGGGTCGGGGAAGGGACTGAAGCTTTCTTT.

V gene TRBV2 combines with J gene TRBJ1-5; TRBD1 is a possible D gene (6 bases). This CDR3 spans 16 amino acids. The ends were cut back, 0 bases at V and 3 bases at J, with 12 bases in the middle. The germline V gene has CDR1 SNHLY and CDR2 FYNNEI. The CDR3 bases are TGTGCCAGCAGTGAAGCGAACAGGGCTTACAATCAGCCCCAGCATTTT. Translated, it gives CASSEANRAYNQPQHF.

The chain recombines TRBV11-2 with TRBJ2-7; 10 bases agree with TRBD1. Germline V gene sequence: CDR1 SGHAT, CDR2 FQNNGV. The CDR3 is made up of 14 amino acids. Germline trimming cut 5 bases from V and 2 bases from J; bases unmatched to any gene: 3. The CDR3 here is CASSPGTGAYEQYF. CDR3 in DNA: TGTGCCAGCAGCCCCGGGACAGGGGCCTACGAGCAGTACTTC.

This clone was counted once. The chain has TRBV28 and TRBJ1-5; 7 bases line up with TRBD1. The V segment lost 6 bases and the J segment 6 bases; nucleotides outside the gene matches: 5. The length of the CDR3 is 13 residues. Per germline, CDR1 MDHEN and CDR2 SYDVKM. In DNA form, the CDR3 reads TGTGCCAGCAGACGGACAGGCGGTCAGCCCCAGCATTTT. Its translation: CASRRTGGQPQHF. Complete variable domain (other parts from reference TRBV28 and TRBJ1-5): DVKVTQSSRYLVKRTGEKVFLECVQDMDHENMFWYRQDPGLGLRLIYFSYDVKMKEKGDIPEGYSVSREKKERFSLILESASTNQTSMYLCASRRTGGQPQHFGDGTRLSIL.

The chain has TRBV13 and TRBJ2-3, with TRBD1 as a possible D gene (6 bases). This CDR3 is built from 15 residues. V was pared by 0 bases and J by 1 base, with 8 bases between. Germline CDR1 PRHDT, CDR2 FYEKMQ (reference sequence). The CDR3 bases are TGTGCCAGCAGCTTAGGCAGGGGCCGCACAGATACGCAGTATTTT. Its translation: CASSLGRGRTDTQYF. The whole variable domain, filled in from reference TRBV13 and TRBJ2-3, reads AAGVIQSPRHLIKEKRETATLKCYPIPRHDTVYWYQQGPGQDPQFLISFYEKMQSDKGSIPDRFSAQQFSDYHSELNMSSLELGDSALYFCASSLGRGRTDTQYFGPGTRLTVL.

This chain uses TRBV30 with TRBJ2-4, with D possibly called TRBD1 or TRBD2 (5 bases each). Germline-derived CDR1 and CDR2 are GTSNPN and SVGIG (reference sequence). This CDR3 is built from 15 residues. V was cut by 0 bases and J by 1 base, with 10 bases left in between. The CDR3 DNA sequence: TGTGCCTGGAGTGTATCCGGGACCGCCAAAAACATTCAGTACTTC. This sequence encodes CAWSVSGTAKNIQYF. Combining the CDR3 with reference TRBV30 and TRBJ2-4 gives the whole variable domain SQTIHQWPATLVQPVGSPLSLECTVEGTSNPNLYWYRQAAGRGLQLLFYSVGIGQISSEVPQNLSASRPQDRQFILSSKKLLLSDSGFYLCAWSVSGTAKNIQYFGAGTRLSVL.

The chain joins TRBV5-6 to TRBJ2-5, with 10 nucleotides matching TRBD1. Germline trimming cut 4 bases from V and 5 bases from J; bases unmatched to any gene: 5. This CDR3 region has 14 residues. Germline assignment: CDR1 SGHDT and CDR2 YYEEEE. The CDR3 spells CASSRGQGTETQYF. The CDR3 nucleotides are TGTGCCAGCAGCAGGGGACAGGGGACCGAGACCCAGTACTTC.

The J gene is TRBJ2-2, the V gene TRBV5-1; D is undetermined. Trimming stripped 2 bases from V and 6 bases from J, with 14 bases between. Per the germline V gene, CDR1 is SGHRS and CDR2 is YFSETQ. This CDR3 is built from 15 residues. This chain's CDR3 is CASSFLVGEAGELFF. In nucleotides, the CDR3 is TGCGCCAGCAGCTTTTTAGTGGGTGAGGCCGGGGAGCTGTTTTTT. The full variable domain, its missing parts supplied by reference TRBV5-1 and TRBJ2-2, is KAGVTQTPRYLIKTRGQQVTLSCSPISGHRSVSWYQQTPGQGLQFLFEYFSETQRNKGNFPGRFSGRQFSNSRSEMNVSTLELGDSALYLCASSFLVGEAGELFFGEGSRLTVL.

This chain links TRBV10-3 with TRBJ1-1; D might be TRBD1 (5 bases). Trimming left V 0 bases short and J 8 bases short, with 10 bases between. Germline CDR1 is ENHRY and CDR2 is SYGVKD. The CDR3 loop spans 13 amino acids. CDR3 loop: CAISESTGQEAFF. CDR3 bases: TGTGCCATCAGTGAGTCCACGGGGCAGGAAGCTTTCTTT.

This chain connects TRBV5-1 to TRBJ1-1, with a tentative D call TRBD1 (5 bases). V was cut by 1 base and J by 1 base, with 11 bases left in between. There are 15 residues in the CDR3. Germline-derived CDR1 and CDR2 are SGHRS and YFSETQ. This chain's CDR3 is CASSLPRTPNTEAFF. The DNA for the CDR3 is TGCGCCAGCAGCTTGCCCCGGACACCGAACACTGAAGCTTTCTTT.